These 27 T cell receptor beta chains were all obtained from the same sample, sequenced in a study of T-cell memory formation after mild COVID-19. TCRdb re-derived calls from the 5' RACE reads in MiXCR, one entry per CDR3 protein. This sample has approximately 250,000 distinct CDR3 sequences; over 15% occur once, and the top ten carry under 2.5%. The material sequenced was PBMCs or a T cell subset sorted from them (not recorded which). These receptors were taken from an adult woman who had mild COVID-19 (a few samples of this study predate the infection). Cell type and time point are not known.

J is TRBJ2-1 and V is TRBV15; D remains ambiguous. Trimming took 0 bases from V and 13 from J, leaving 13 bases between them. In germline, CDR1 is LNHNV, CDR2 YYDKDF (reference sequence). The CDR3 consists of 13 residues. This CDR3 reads CATSREATGRQFF. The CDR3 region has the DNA TGTGCCACCAGCAGAGAGGCCACTGGGCGTCAGTTCTTC.

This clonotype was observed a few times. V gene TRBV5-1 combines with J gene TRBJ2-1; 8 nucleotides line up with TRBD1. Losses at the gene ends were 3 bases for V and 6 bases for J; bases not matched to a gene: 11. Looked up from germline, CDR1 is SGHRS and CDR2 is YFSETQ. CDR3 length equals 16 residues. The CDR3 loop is CASSWPVGQGVNEQFF. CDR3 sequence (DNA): TGCGCCAGCAGCTGGCCCGTAGGACAGGGCGTCAATGAGCAGTTCTTC.

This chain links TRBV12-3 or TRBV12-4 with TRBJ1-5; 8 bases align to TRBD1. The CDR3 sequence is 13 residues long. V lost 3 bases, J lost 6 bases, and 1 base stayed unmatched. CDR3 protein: CASSLTGVQPQHF. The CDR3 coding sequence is TGTGCCAGCAGTTTGACAGGGGTTCAGCCCCAGCATTTT.

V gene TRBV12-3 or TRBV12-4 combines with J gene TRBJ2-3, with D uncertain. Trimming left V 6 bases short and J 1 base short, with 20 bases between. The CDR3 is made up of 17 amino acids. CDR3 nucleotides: TGTGCCAGCAGCCGACCCCCCACTTCCGTCGGCACAGATACGCAGTATTTT. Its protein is CASSRPPTSVGTDTQYF.

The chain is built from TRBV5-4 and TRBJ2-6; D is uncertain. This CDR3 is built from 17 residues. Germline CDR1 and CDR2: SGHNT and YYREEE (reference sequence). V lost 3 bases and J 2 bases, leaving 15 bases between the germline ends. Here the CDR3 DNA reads TGTGCCAGCAGCTCGGGCCTTTTAAGAGCTGGGGCCAACGTCCTGACTTTC. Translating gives CASSSGLLRAGANVLTF.

CDR3 in DNA: TGCAGTGCTCGTGACAGGGCGGGCAGTCAGCCCCAGCATTTT. Protein: CSARDRAGSQPQHF. The chain recombines TRBV20-1 with TRBJ1-5; the match to TRBD1 covers 7 bases. With 5 bases clipped from V and 6 bases from J, the junction kept 10 bases outside the gene matches. The CDR3 is 14 residues long. The germline V gene encodes CDR1 DFQATT and CDR2 SNEGSKA (reference sequence).

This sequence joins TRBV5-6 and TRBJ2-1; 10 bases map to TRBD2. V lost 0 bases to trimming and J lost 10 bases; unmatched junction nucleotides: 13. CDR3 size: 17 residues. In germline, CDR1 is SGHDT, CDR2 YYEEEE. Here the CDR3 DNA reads TGTGCCAGCAGCTTGGGATGGGGGACTAGCGTCATTGGCGAGCAGTTCTTC. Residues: CASSLGWGTSVIGEQFF. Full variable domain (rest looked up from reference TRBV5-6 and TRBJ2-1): DAGVTQSPTHLIKTRGQQVTLRCSPKSGHDTVSWYQQALGQGPQFIFQYYEEEERQRGNFPDRFSGHQFPNYSSELNVNALLLGDSALYLCASSLGWGTSVIGEQFFGPGTRLTVL.

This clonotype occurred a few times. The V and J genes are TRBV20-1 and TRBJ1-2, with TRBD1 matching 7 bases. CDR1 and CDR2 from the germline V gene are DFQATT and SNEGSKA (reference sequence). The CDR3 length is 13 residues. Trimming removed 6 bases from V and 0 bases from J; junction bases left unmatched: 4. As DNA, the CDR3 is TGCAGTGCCAACAGGGGTACTAACTATGGCTACACCTTC. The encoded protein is CSANRGTNYGYTF.

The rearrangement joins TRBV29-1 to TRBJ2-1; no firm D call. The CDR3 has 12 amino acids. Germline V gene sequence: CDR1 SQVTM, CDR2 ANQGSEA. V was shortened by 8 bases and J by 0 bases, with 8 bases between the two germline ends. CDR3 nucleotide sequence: TGCAGCATCAGTAGCTCCTACAATGAGCAGTTCTTC. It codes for CSISSSYNEQFF.

CDR3: CASSQDSQRNTIYF. DNA of the CDR3: TGCGCCAGCAGCCAAGATAGTCAGCGGAACACCATATATTTT. The V and J genes are TRBV4-3 and TRBJ1-3; D remains unclear. This CDR3 comprises 14 residues. The germline CDR1 and CDR2 sequences are LGHNA and YSLEER. The V end was cut by 0 bases, the J end by 7 bases, with 10 bases between.

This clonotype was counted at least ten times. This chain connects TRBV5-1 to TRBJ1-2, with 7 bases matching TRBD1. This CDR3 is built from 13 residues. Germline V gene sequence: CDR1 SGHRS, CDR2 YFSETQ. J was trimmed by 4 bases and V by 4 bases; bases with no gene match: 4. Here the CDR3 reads CASSPGTAYGYTF. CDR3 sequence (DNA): TGCGCCAGCAGCCCCGGGACAGCCTATGGCTACACCTTC.

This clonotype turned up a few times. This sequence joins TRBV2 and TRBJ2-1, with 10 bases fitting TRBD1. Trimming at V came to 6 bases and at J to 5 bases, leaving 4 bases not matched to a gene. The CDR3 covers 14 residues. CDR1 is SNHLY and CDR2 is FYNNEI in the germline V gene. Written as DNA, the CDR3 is TGTGCCAGCAGGGGACAGGGGACGAACAATGAGCAGTTCTTC. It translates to CASRGQGTNNEQFF.

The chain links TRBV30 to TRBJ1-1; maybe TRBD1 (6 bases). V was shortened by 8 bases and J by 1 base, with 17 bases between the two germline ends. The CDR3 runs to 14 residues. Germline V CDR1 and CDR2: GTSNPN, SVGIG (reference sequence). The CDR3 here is CAGQFYQPNTEAFF. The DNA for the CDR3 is TGTGCCGGACAGTTTTACCAGCCGAACACTGAAGCTTTCTTT. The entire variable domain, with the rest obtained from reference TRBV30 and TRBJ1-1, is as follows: SQTIHQWPATLVQPVGSPLSLECTVEGTSNPNLYWYRQAAGRGLQLLFYSVGIGQISSEVPQNLSASRPQDRQFILSSKKLLLSDSGFYLCAGQFYQPNTEAFFGQGTRLTVV.

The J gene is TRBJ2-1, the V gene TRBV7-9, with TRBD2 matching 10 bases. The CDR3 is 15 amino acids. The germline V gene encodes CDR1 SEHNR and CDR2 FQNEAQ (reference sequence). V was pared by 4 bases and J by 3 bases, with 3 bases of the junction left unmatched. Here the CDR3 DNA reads TGTGCCAGCAGCTCTAGCGGGAGAGTCTACAATGAGCAGTTCTTC. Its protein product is CASSSSGRVYNEQFF.

CDR3 nucleotides: TGTGCCACCAGTGATCCAACAGGGGGCACAGATACGCAGTATTTT. This encodes CATSDPTGGTDTQYF. The chain has TRBV24-1 and TRBJ2-3; TRBD1 agrees at 7 bases. J lost 1 base, V lost 3 bases, and 3 bases had no gene match. This CDR3 comprises 15 residues. The germline V gene has CDR1 KGHDR and CDR2 SFDVKD.

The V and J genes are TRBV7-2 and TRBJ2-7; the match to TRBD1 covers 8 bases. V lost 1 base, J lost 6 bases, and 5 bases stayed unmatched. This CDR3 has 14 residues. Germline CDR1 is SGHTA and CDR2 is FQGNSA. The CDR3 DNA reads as TGTGCCAGCAGCTTAGACAGACAGGGGTCCGAGCAGTACTTC. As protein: CASSLDRQGSEQYF.

CDR3 sequence reads: CAWSKGATEAFF. The CDR3, as DNA: TGTGCCTGGAGTAAGGGGGCCACTGAAGCTTTCTTT. This chain joins TRBV30 and TRBJ1-1; 7 bases line up with TRBD1. The CDR3 is 12 amino acids. Losses at the gene ends were 2 bases for V and 4 bases for J; bases not matched to a gene: 1. Germline CDR1 GTSNPN, CDR2 SVGIG (reference sequence).

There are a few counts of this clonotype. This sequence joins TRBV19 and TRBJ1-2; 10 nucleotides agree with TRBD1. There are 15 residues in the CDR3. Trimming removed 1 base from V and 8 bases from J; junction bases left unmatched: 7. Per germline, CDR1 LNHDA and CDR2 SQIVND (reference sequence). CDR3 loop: CASSIAGQGWFGYTF. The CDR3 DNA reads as TGTGCCAGTAGTATAGCGGGACAGGGGTGGTTCGGCTACACCTTC.

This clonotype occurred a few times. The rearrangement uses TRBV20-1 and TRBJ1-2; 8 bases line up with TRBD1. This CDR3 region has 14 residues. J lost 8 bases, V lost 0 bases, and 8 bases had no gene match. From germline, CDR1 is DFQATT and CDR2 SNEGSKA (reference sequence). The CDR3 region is CSARETGATWGYTF. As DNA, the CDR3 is TGCAGTGCTAGAGAGACAGGGGCTACCTGGGGCTACACCTTC.

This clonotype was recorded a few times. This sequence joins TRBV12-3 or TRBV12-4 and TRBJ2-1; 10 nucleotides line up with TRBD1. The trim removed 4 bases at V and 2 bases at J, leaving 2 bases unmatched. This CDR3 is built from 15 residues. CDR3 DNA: TGTGCCAGCAGTTCGGGACAGGGGACCTACAATGAGCAGTTCTTC. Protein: CASSSGQGTYNEQFF.

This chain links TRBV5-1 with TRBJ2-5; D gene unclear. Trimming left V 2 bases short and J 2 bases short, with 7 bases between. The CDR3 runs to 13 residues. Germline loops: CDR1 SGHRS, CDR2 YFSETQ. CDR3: CASSLQPQETQYF. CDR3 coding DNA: TGCGCCAGCAGCTTACAACCGCAAGAGACCCAGTACTTC.

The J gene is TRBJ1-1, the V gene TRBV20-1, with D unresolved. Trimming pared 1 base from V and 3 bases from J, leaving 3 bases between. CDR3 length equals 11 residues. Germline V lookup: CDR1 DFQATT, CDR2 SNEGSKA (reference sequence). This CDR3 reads CSARGDTEAFF. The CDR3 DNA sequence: TGCAGTGCTAGAGGGGACACTGAAGCTTTCTTT.

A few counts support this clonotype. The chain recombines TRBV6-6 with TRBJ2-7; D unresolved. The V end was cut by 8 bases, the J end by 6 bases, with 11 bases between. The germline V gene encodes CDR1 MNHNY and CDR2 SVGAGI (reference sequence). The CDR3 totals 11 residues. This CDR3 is CASRTWGEQYF. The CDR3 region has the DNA TGTGCCAGCCGAACGTGGGGCGAGCAGTACTTC.

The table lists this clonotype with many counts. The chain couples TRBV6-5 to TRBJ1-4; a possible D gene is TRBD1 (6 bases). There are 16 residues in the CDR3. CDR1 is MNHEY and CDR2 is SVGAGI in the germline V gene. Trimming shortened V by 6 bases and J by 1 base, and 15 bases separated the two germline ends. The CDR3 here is CASSKTGGRTNEKLFF. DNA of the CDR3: TGTGCCAGCAGCAAGACGGGGGGCCGAACTAATGAAAAACTGTTTTTT.

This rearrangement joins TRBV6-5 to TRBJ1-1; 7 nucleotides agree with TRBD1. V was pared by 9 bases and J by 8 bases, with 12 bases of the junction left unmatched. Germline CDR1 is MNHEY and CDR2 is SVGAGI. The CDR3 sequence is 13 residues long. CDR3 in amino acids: CASQAGQTREAFF. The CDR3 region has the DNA TGTGCCAGTCAGGCGGGACAGACTAGGGAAGCTTTCTTT.

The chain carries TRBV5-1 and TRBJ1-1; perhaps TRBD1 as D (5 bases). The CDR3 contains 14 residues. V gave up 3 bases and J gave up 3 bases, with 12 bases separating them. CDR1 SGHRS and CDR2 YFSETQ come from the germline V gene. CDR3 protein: CASSSGTGYTEAFF. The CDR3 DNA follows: TGCGCCAGCAGCTCGGGAACAGGTTACACTGAAGCTTTCTTT. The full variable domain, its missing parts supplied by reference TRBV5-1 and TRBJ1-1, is KAGVTQTPRYLIKTRGQQVTLSCSPISGHRSVSWYQQTPGQGLQFLFEYFSETQRNKGNFPGRFSGRQFSNSRSEMNVSTLELGDSALYLCASSSGTGYTEAFFGQGTRLTVV.

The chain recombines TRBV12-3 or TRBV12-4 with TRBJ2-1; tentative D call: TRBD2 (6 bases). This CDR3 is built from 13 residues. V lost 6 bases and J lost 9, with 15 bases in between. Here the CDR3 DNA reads TGTGCCAGCAGCCGCTTCCGGGGGAGTGAGCAGTTCTTC. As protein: CASSRFRGSEQFF.